Included here is one T cell receptor (beta chain) sequence, with context. Germline V lookup: CDR1 MNHEY, CDR2 SVGEGT. The CDR3 sequence is 14 residues long. The J segment lost 5 bases and the V segment lost 3 bases, leaving 6 bases of the junction unmatched. The data were taken from a study of blood T cell repertoires in COVID-19. On the study more broadly: PBMCs, B-cell-depleted T cells, or T cells provided the cDNA or gDNA that made up the material.

Under the authors' procedure: Reference gene primer amplification gave nucleated cell count estimates. Generated by immunoSEQ multiplex PCR, the TCRdb table keeps only in-frame clones and is missing some. Clone size and the V and J calls come from that table; the DNA yielded D and trimming. The data show under 70,000 clones, approximately 80% seen once. This chain joins TRBV6-2 or TRBV6-3 and TRBJ2-7; 8 bases fit TRBD2. The source of this sequence is a man between 60 and 70 years old with acute or convalescent COVID-19. The sample comprised peripheral blood. In DNA form, the CDR3 reads TGTGCCAGCAGTTATCCCGGGACTAGTAACGAGCAGTACTTC. It specifies CASSYPGTSNEQYF.